This is a list of T cell receptor beta chains from one sample in a study of regulatory and conventional T cells in RAG deficiency. Clones were sequenced by immunoSEQ multiplex PCR, and TCRdb holds only the in-frame ones, with some missing. This sample has 45,000 or so clones, with 85% to 90% found just once. The same data also went into a second study, on regulatory T cells.

The sequenced sample was CD4+ effector T cells sorted from blood. The receptors were gathered from a human donor in good health. Both conserved end residues are part of each CDR3. Each record gives: CDR3 length, J gene, clone size, V gene, D gene, CDR3 DNA, CDR3 protein. A D gene is named only where the DNA matches it firmly. The size field is filled for only some rows; it gives once, few, many or a size class.

len: 13
j_gene: TRBJ1-1
abundance: NA
v_gene: TRBV6-1
d_gene: NA
CDR3nt: TGTGCCAGCAGTGAAAAGGGAATCACTGAAGCTTTCTTT
CDR3aa: CASSEKGITEAFF

len: 14
j_gene: TRBJ1-4
abundance: NA
v_gene: TRBV4-1
d_gene: NA
CDR3nt: TGCGCCAGCAGCCAAGATCAGCCAAAGGAAAAACTGTTTTTT
CDR3aa: CASSQDQPKEKLFF

len: 11
j_gene: TRBJ2-7
abundance: NA
v_gene: TRBV6-6
d_gene: NA
CDR3nt: TGTGCCAGCAGTCGGGCCCACGAGCAGTACTTC
CDR3aa: CASSRAHEQYF

len: 15
j_gene: TRBJ1-2
abundance: NA
v_gene: TRBV21-1
d_gene: NA
CDR3nt: TGTGCCAGCAGCAAATCCAGACAGGGGCTGGGGGGCTACACCTTC
CDR3aa: CASSKSRQGLGGYTF

len: 13
j_gene: TRBJ2-2
abundance: few
v_gene: TRBV7-2
d_gene: NA
CDR3nt: TGTGCCAGCAGCTTAGTTGACACCGGGGAGCTGTTTTTT
CDR3aa: CASSLVDTGELFF

len: 12
j_gene: TRBJ1-1
abundance: NA
v_gene: TRBV11-3
d_gene: NA
CDR3nt: TGTGCCAGCAGGTACCAGGAGGCTGAAGCTTTCTTT
CDR3aa: CASRYQEAEAFF

len: 17
j_gene: TRBJ2-1
abundance: NA
v_gene: TRBV11-3
d_gene: NA
CDR3nt: TGTGCCAGCAGCTTTGACGGATCGTGGGGTTCCTACAATGAGCAGTTCTTC
CDR3aa: CASSFDGSWGSYNEQFF

len: 13
j_gene: TRBJ1-2
abundance: NA
v_gene: TRBV28
d_gene: TRBD1
CDR3nt: TGTGCCAGCAGCGAGGGGGCGCGGTATGGCTACACCTTC
CDR3aa: CASSEGARYGYTF

len: 15
j_gene: TRBJ2-7
abundance: NA
v_gene: TRBV5-6
d_gene: TRBD2
CDR3nt: TGTGCCAGCAGTACGACGGGACTAGCGGGGTACGAGCAGTACTTC
CDR3aa: CASSTTGLAGYEQYF

len: 14
j_gene: TRBJ2-3
abundance: once
v_gene: TRBV19
d_gene: NA
CDR3nt: TGTGCCAGTAGTATCACAGGGTCCACAGATACGCAGTATTTT
CDR3aa: CASSITGSTDTQYF

len: 13
j_gene: TRBJ2-5
abundance: NA
v_gene: TRBV29-1
d_gene: TRBD2
CDR3nt: TGCAGCGTTAGCGGGGGGGCGGAAGAGACCCAGTACTTC
CDR3aa: CSVSGGAEETQYF

len: 17
j_gene: TRBJ1-3
abundance: NA
v_gene: TRBV7-2
d_gene: NA
CDR3nt: TGTGCCAGCAGCTTGGGTGTCTCCGTAAACTCTGGAAACACCATATATTTT
CDR3aa: CASSLGVSVNSGNTIYF

len: 15
j_gene: TRBJ2-1
abundance: NA
v_gene: TRBV19
d_gene: NA
CDR3nt: TGTGCCAGTAGCTTTGGGGCAGTGGCCGTACAAGAGCAGTTCTTC
CDR3aa: CASSFGAVAVQEQFF

len: 14
j_gene: TRBJ1-1
abundance: few
v_gene: TRBV10-3
d_gene: TRBD1
CDR3nt: TGTGCCATCAGGGGACAGAGTATGAACACTGAAGCTTTCTTT
CDR3aa: CAIRGQSMNTEAFF

len: 14
j_gene: TRBJ2-5
abundance: NA
v_gene: TRBV7-7
d_gene: TRBD1
CDR3nt: TGTGCTAGCAGCAAGACAGGGGGCCAAGAGACCCAGTACTTC
CDR3aa: CASSKTGGQETQYF

len: 16
j_gene: TRBJ2-7
abundance: NA
v_gene: TRBV11-3
d_gene: NA
CDR3nt: TGTGCCAGCAGCTTTGCTACGGGACTTATACCCTACGAGCAGTACTTC
CDR3aa: CASSFATGLIPYEQYF

len: 15
j_gene: TRBJ2-1
abundance: NA
v_gene: TRBV7-9
d_gene: TRBD2
CDR3nt: TGTGCCAGCAGGTTGGGACTAGCGGCCTACAATGAGCAGTTCTTC
CDR3aa: CASRLGLAAYNEQFF

len: 16
j_gene: TRBJ1-6
abundance: NA
v_gene: TRBV7-2
d_gene: NA
CDR3nt: TGTGCCAGCAGCCTAGACCAAAGCTCCTATAATTCACCCCTCCACTTT
CDR3aa: CASSLDQSSYNSPLHF

len: 13
j_gene: TRBJ2-3
abundance: NA
v_gene: TRBV6-5
d_gene: NA
CDR3nt: TGTGCCAGTTCGGTCGGGACCCCAGATACGCAGTATTTT
CDR3aa: CASSVGTPDTQYF

len: 17
j_gene: TRBJ2-4
abundance: NA
v_gene: TRBV27
d_gene: NA
CDR3nt: TGTGCCAGCAGTCCCCCAGGGGCCGATTTAGCCAAAAACATTCAGTACTTC
CDR3aa: CASSPPGADLAKNIQYF

len: 13
j_gene: TRBJ1-2
abundance: NA
v_gene: TRBV9
d_gene: NA
CDR3nt: TGTGCCAGCAGCGTAGGGGGCGGGGGTGGCTACACCTTC
CDR3aa: CASSVGGGGGYTF

len: 15
j_gene: TRBJ2-5
abundance: NA
v_gene: TRBV2
d_gene: NA
CDR3nt: TGTGCCAGCAGTGAACAGGGCCAGGGCCAAGAGACCCAGTACTTC
CDR3aa: CASSEQGQGQETQYF